This T cell receptor beta chain was captured by sequencing in a study of blood T cell repertoires in COVID-19. Study at large: Samples representing acute and convalescent COVID-19 were sourced from the United States, Italy and Spain. T cells, B-cell-depleted T cells, or PBMCs provided the cDNA or gDNA that served as material.

As originally analysed: Nucleated cell counts were estimated from reference gene primer amplification. The assay was immunoSEQ multiplex PCR, and TCRdb's table has in-frame clones only and misses some. D and trimming come from the DNA, and the V and J calls and clone size come from that table. This repertoire shows hundreds of thousands of clones, about 80% found once; its top ten account for around 1.9%. The V and J ends lost 2 bases and 4 bases, in that order; junction bases with no gene match: 4. Germline-derived CDR1 and CDR2 are KGHSH and LQKENI. This CDR3 region has 14 residues. Sequencing used peripheral blood. The origin of this receptor is a woman of 80 years or more with acute or convalescent COVID-19. The chain combines TRBV18 with TRBJ1-1; TRBD1 matches 7 bases. The CDR3 nucleotides are TGTGCCAGCTCACCAACAGGGGTGGGCACTGAAGCTTTCTTT. Protein: CASSPTGVGTEAFF.